This T cell receptor beta chain derives from a study of blood T cell repertoires in COVID-19. Looking at the study overall: Donors in the United States, Italy and Spain gave samples during acute or convalescent COVID-19. The cDNA or gDNA used as material had been derived from T cells, B-cell-depleted T cells, or PBMCs.

Method: immunoSEQ multiplex PCR; TCRdb's copy keeps in-frame clones and lacks some. The sample yields about 280,000 clones, 82% seen once. The germline CDR1 and CDR2 sequences are SGHRS and YFSETQ. V lost 0 bases and J 1 base, leaving 10 bases between the germline ends. The CDR3 runs to 15 residues. Donors were grouped by their self-reported clinical history. The sequenced sample consisted of PBMCs or T cells enriched from blood (not recorded which). This TCR derives from a man in his forties who had been exposed to COVID-19. The rearrangement joins TRBV5-1 to TRBJ1-1; D remains unclear. The CDR3 bases are TGCGCCAGCAGCTTGGAGGGTCGGGGGAACACTGAAGCTTTCTTT. This encodes CASSLEGRGNTEAFF. The variable domain in full, completed from reference TRBV5-1 and TRBJ1-1, reads KAGVTQTPRYLIKTRGQQVTLSCSPISGHRSVSWYQQTPGQGLQFLFEYFSETQRNKGNFPGRFSGRQFSNSRSEMNVSTLELGDSALYLCASSLEGRGNTEAFFGQGTRLTVV.